What follows are 23 T cell receptor beta chains derived from one specimen sequenced in a study of CD8+CD57+ T cells in acquired aplastic anemia. TCR beta VDJ and CDR3 profiling used genomic DNA as template. TCRdb reprocessed the reads with MiXCR, giving one entry per CDR3 protein. The data hold approximately 170,000 distinct CDR3 sequences, with approximately 51% observed a single time. Patients chosen for sequencing had CD8+CD57+ cells that had expanded, as shown by flow cytometry. The sample comprised sorted CD4+, CD8+, or CD8+CD57+ T cells (not recorded which) from PBMCs. Every receptor here comes from a human donor with aplastic anemia.

This clonotype was detected ten times or more. The chain's CDR3 is CASSLAGGPRTDTQYF. The CDR3 region has the DNA TGTGCCAGCAGCTTAGCGGGAGGGCCCCGCACAGATACGCAGTATTTT. V and J are TRBV7-2 and TRBJ2-3; 7 bases match TRBD2. Germline V gene lookup returns CDR1 SGHTA and CDR2 FQGNSA. V shed 0 bases, J shed 1 base, and the junction held 4 bases outside the gene matches. This CDR3 is built from 16 residues.

Details on this clonotype: This may arise from a read error, as a much more abundant clone is one base away. The rearrangement uses TRBV10-3 and TRBJ1-1; maybe TRBD1 (5 bases). Germline V gives CDR1 ENHRY, CDR2 SYGVKD. The CDR3 is made up of 16 amino acids. Trimming stripped 11 bases from V and 4 bases from J, with 26 bases between. The CDR3 region is CAGSGATGPRSTEAFF. CDR3 nucleotides: TGTGCCGGCAGTGGGGCAACGGGACCTCGGAGCACTGAAGCTTTCTTT.

This rearrangement joins TRBV9 to TRBJ2-7, with D perhaps matching TRBD1 (5 bases). Trimming took 3 bases from V and 1 from J, leaving 11 bases between them. The germline V gene encodes CDR1 SGDLS and CDR2 YYNGEE. The CDR3 loop spans 14 amino acids. The CDR3: CASSARDESYEQYF. The CDR3, as DNA: TGTGCCAGCAGCGCCAGGGATGAATCCTACGAGCAGTACTTC.

The chain carries TRBV11-2 and TRBJ1-6; TRBD1 matches at 8 bases. V was pared by 4 bases and J by 10 bases, with 15 bases of the junction left unmatched. The CDR3 extends over 17 amino acids. Germline CDR1 is SGHAT and CDR2 is FQNNGV. CDR3 loop: CASSSVPQGAGGSPLHF. The DNA of the CDR3 is TGTGCCAGCAGCTCCGTCCCCCAGGGGGCTGGCGGGTCACCCCTCCACTTT.

This clonotype was recorded once. The V gene is TRBV7-2, the J gene TRBJ1-2; 8 nucleotides line up with TRBD1. The CDR3 runs to 13 residues. Germline V CDR1 and CDR2: SGHTA, FQGNSA. J was trimmed by 6 bases and V by 6 bases; bases with no gene match: 6. The CDR3 loop is CASRQGAKHGYTF. In nucleotides, the CDR3 is TGTGCCAGCAGGCAGGGGGCTAAGCATGGCTACACCTTC.

This chain connects TRBV25-1 to TRBJ2-5, with TRBD2 matching 7 bases. Trimming removed 1 base from V and 5 bases from J; junction bases left unmatched: 4. The CDR3 loop spans 14 amino acids. Germline CDR1 MGHDK, CDR2 SYGVNS. The CDR3 is CASSEFWRGETQYF. The CDR3 DNA is TGTGCCAGCAGTGAATTCTGGCGGGGGGAGACCCAGTACTTC.

V usage is TRBV25-1 and J usage is TRBJ2-6, with no clear D. The CDR3 is 14 residues long. Germline CDR1 and CDR2: MGHDK and SYGVNS. Trimming took 9 bases from V and 2 from J, leaving 11 bases between them. The CDR3 nucleotides read TGTGCCAGTGATCGGTTACCTGGGGCCAACGTCCTGACTTTC. Protein product: CASDRLPGANVLTF.

This clonotype occurred many times. V usage is TRBV5-1 and J usage is TRBJ2-5, with 16 bases matching TRBD2. Germline V gives CDR1 SGHRS, CDR2 YFSETQ. V lost 4 bases to trimming and J lost 5 bases; unmatched junction nucleotides: 8. The CDR3 loop spans 17 amino acids. CDR3 in DNA: TGCGCCAGCAGCGGGACTAGCGGGGGGGCCGAGTGGGAGACCCAGTACTTC. It specifies CASSGTSGGAEWETQYF.

In its sample, this clonotype was seen once. V gene TRBV19 combines with J gene TRBJ1-2; D is uncertain. CDR3 length: 15 amino acids. Trimming removed 3 bases at V and 0 bases at J, with 11 bases between. CDR1 is LNHDA and CDR2 is SQIVND in the germline V gene (reference sequence). The chain's CDR3 is CASSIDGLANYGYTF. Here the CDR3 DNA reads TGTGCCAGTAGTATCGACGGGTTAGCTAACTATGGCTACACCTTC.

This chain links TRBV10-3 with TRBJ2-7, with 9 bases identical to TRBD2. Germline CDR1 is ENHRY and CDR2 is SYGVKD. The CDR3 runs 14 residues. V trimming: 3 bases; J trimming: 6 bases; junction bases outside the gene matches: 6. The CDR3 DNA is TGTGCCATCAGTGATCGGCTAGCGGGGAGCGAGCAGTACTTC. Translation gives CAISDRLAGSEQYF.

This CDR3 reads CASSLGPSGGQIDTDTQYF. The CDR3 region has the DNA TGCGCCAGCAGCTTGGGTCCTAGCGGGGGGCAAATAGACACAGATACGCAGTATTTT. This chain joins TRBV5-1 and TRBJ2-3; 11 bases agree with TRBD2. The trim removed 0 bases at V and 2 bases at J, leaving 11 bases unmatched. This CDR3 spans 19 amino acids. The germline gives CDR1 SGHRS, CDR2 YFSETQ.

Comment on this clonotype: A single base separates this from a much larger clone, so it may be a read error. V is TRBV4-3 and J is TRBJ1-2; the D is unclear. Looked up from germline, CDR1 is LGHNA and CDR2 is YSLEER. This CDR3 comprises 15 residues. The CDR3 is CAGSQEKERNYGYTF. CDR3 nucleotides: TGCGCCGGCAGCCAAGAGAAAGAAAGAAACTATGGCTACACCTTC.

The V gene is TRBV10-3, the J gene TRBJ2-5; the match to TRBD2 covers 10 bases. V shed 11 bases, J shed 4 bases, and the junction held 7 bases outside the gene matches. CDR1 and CDR2 from the germline V gene are ENHRY and SYGVKD. This CDR3 comprises 13 residues. This CDR3 is CASRTSGRETQYF. The CDR3 DNA follows: TGTGCCTCGCGGACTAGCGGTAGAGAGACCCAGTACTTC.

This clonotype was observed many times. V usage is TRBV15 and J usage is TRBJ2-3, with D perhaps matching TRBD1 (5 bases). Looked up from germline, CDR1 is LNHNV and CDR2 is YYDKDF (reference sequence). There are 15 residues in the CDR3. V was trimmed by 5 bases and J by 2 bases, leaving 14 bases between them. The CDR3 is CATSFDSSYTDTQYF. The DNA of the CDR3 is TGTGCCACCAGCTTTGACAGCTCCTACACAGATACGCAGTATTTT.

This chain joins TRBV20-1 and TRBJ2-3; D is unclear. The length of the CDR3 is 8 residues. V was cut by 2 bases and J by 10 bases, with 1 base left in between. Germline assignment: CDR1 DFQATT and CDR2 SNEGSKA (reference sequence). The CDR3 DNA follows: TGCAGTGCTAGATCGCAGTATTTT. Its translation: CSARSQYF.

Ten or more counts support this clonotype. The V call is TRBV3-1, the J call TRBJ2-5; maybe TRBD1 (6 bases). In germline, CDR1 is LGHDT, CDR2 YNNKEL (reference sequence). The CDR3 is made up of 13 amino acids. Trimming left V 4 bases short and J 5 bases short, with 11 bases between. In DNA form, the CDR3 reads TGTGCCAGCAGCCGTACAGGGATGGAGACCCAGTACTTC. As protein: CASSRTGMETQYF.

About this clonotype itself: A junction boundary mismatches the germline segment, possibly from a read error. The chain links TRBV19 to TRBJ2-2; 8 bases fit TRBD1. In germline, CDR1 is LNHDA, CDR2 SQIVND (reference sequence). The CDR3 runs to 14 residues. Written as DNA, the CDR3 is TGTGCTAGTAGGATGACAGGGGCCACCGGGGAGCTGTTTTTT. This encodes CASRMTGATGELFF.

V gene TRBV10-2 combines with J gene TRBJ2-2, with TRBD2 identical over 15 bases. Germline CDR1 reads WSHSY; CDR2 reads SAAADI. This CDR3 region has 15 residues. V lost 6 bases to trimming and J lost 8 bases; unmatched junction nucleotides: 4. This CDR3 is CASRGLAGGIGELFF. The CDR3 DNA reads TGCGCCAGCAGAGGACTAGCGGGAGGGATTGGGGAGCTGTTTTTT.

The rearrangement uses TRBV2 and TRBJ2-6, with 8 bases that match TRBD1. Germline V lookup: CDR1 SNHLY, CDR2 FYNNEI. The V and J ends lost 9 bases and 2 bases, in that order; junction bases with no gene match: 3. CDR3 length: 14 residues. This chain's CDR3 is CASHRGTGANVLTF. The CDR3 DNA reads TGTGCCAGTCACAGGGGGACTGGGGCCAACGTCCTGACTTTC.

The chain combines TRBV29-1 with TRBJ2-5, with D hard to call. V lost 7 bases to trimming and J lost 5 bases, with 14 bases between them. The germline V gene has CDR1 SQVTM and CDR2 ANQGSEA. The CDR3 covers 12 residues. The CDR3 region is CSGGVPGETQYF. The CDR3 DNA reads as TGCAGCGGTGGGGTACCCGGGGAGACCCAGTACTTC.

This clonotype was recorded once. V usage is TRBV12-3 or TRBV12-4 and J usage is TRBJ2-5, with 9 positions matching TRBD2. With 6 bases clipped from V and 2 bases from J, the junction kept 4 bases outside the gene matches. There are 14 residues in the CDR3. For the CDR3, the DNA is TGTGCCAGCAGCCAAGCGGGGGGACAAGAGACCCAGTACTTC. It encodes CASSQAGGQETQYF.

This clonotype occurred many times. The chain carries TRBV7-2 and TRBJ2-3; D is unclear. This CDR3 is 11 amino acids long. Germline lookup yields CDR1 SGHTA and CDR2 FQGNSA. The V and J ends lost 7 bases and 2 bases respectively, with 4 bases between them. CDR3 bases: TGTGCCAGCACGAACACAGATACGCAGTATTTT. Its translation is CASTNTDTQYF.

V gene TRBV11-3 combines with J gene TRBJ2-5, with D perhaps matching TRBD1 (5 bases). The CDR3 totals 19 residues. V lost 2 bases and J 1 base, leaving 23 bases between the germline ends. Germline V gives CDR1 SGHNT, CDR2 YENEEA. The DNA for the CDR3 is TGTGCCAGCAGCTTACATTACCCCCTCAACAGGATCGGCCAAGAGACCCAGTACTTC. Amino acid sequence: CASSLHYPLNRIGQETQYF.